The present entry profiles one T cell receptor (beta chain) with its context. Its antigen is unknown. Trimming stripped 4 bases from V and 1 base from J, with 11 bases between. Germline values: CDR1 SQVTM, CDR2 ANQGSEA. The CDR3 consists of 13 residues. 13 Jbeta primers and 60 Vbeta primers were used for the PCR. Repertoires were generated with immunoSEQ multiplex PCR, while TCRdb's copy carries only in-frame clones and drops some. The sample spans about 44,000 clones; the ten largest clones claim approximately 8.8%. The sample originates from a study of cytomegalovirus exposure and HLA in healthy donors. Whole-study context: Early released data had tens of millions of unique TCRs, all coming from HLA-typed donors. General study points: Equally common other TCR beta chains were less clonally expanded than HLA-associated ones, a later analysis found. Reportedly, fewer N-insertions than the approximately 700-donor mean appeared in an Asian-associated ancestry cluster in a later analysis.

The origin of this receptor is a male donor in good health and CMV-seronegative. The sample consisted of PBMCs. This chain connects TRBV29-1 to TRBJ2-7; tentatively, D is TRBD1 (5 bases). CDR3 coding DNA: TGCAGCGTTGTCGCCAGGGAATCCTACGAGCAGTACTTC. Its protein product is CSVVARESYEQYF.